The source of this TCR beta chain is a study of CD8+ T cells in alopecia areata. Study background: Tofacitinib therapy took 6 to 18 months; 6 months off drug came after. General study results and limits: While patients received tofacitinib, many expanded lesional clones remained present in scalp and blood. Expanded CD8+ clones among the top 100, as well as scalp clonality, were significantly decreased by tofacitinib.

Extracted RNA was reverse transcribed, and the resulting cDNA served as sequencing template. The protocol was immunoSEQ multiplex PCR, while the TCRdb copy is restricted to in-frame clones and leaves out a portion. Found here are approximately 150,000 clones, 85% to 90% of them singletons; the top ten hold about 12%. A note on this clone: Antigen unknown.

Germline CDR1 reads SGHVS; CDR2 reads FQNEAQ. Deletions cut 3 bases from V and 4 bases from J, with 7 bases between. The CDR3 has 13 residues. Treatment in this sample: oral pan-JAK inhibitor, 5-10 mg twice daily. Lesional scalp punch biopsies and peripheral blood were collected from alopecia areata patients. The sequenced sample was CD8+ T cells sorted from blood, obtained at week 4, from a patient treated with tofacitinib. The rearrangement links TRBV7-8 to TRBJ2-1, with D unresolved. The TCR originated in a human donor with alopecia areata. The CDR3 DNA reads as TGTGCCAGCAGCTTGTACTCTTACAATGAGCAGTTCTTC. As protein: CASSLYSYNEQFF.